The clone carrying this T cell receptor beta chain was observed at least ten times. What it binds is unknown. Described time point: newly diagnosed GD, antithyroid drugs for less than 3 months. The TCR library was made from RNA extracted from PBMCs. This sample was taken from a study of regulatory T cells in long-lasting Graves disease. Study-level points and caveats: TRBV28, TRBJ1-2 and TRBJ2-5 were segments that persistent disease favored.

V was pared by 6 bases and J by 5 bases, with 11 bases between. Germline V gene sequence: CDR1 SGHTA, CDR2 FQGNSA. The CDR3 sequence is 12 residues long. Through Arm-PCR of CDR3 regions and iRepertoire HTBI primers, TCR beta libraries were built. From the multiplex PCR reads, TCRdb called clonotypes with MiXCR, one entry per CDR3 protein. The sample lists 250,000 to 400,000 distinct CDR3 sequences, 18% occurring once. The sequenced sample was peripheral blood mononuclear cells (PBMCs), obtained at new diagnosis, from a patient treated with antithyroid drugs. The clonotype comes from a female donor with Graves disease. V is TRBV7-2 and J is TRBJ2-7; D call uncertain. Here the CDR3 DNA reads TGTGCCAGCAGTATTATCAGTGACGAGCAGTACTTC. This codes for CASSIISDEQYF.